This is a list of T cell receptor beta chains from one sample in a study of control samples from healthy donors and cancer patients. Libraries were prepared by immunoSEQ multiplex PCR; TCRdb keeps only in-frame clonotypes and omits some of them. The sample has some 100,000 clones; more than 85% are singletons. Material for sequencing was blood. Every receptor here comes from a woman in her forties or fifties in good health. Both conserved end residues are part of each CDR3. D genes are given only for firm matches. Part of the rows lack a size; the others show once, few, many or a class for expanded clones.

v_call: TRBV29-1
j_call: TRBJ1-5
clone_size: NA
d_call: NA
cdr3_nt: TGCAGCGTTGGGGGCAATCAGCCCCAGCATTTT
cdr3_aa: CSVGGNQPQHF

v_call: TRBV28
j_call: TRBJ2-3
clone_size: NA
d_call: NA
cdr3_nt: TGTGCCAGCAGTTTAGGTGGGCCCGCAGATACGCAGTATTTT
cdr3_aa: CASSLGGPADTQYF

v_call: TRBV4-2
j_call: TRBJ2-5
clone_size: NA
d_call: TRBD2
cdr3_nt: TGTGCCAGCAGCCCCGGTGGGGGGGAAGAGACCCAGTACTTC
cdr3_aa: CASSPGGGEETQYF

v_call: TRBV4-1
j_call: TRBJ1-1
clone_size: NA
d_call: TRBD1
cdr3_nt: TGCGCCAGCAGCCAAGATGGGAGGGGGCCGAACACTGAAGCTTTCTTT
cdr3_aa: CASSQDGRGPNTEAFF

v_call: TRBV29-1
j_call: TRBJ2-7
clone_size: once
d_call: NA
cdr3_nt: TGCAGCGTTTGGGTGGATTACGAGCAGTACTTC
cdr3_aa: CSVWVDYEQYF

v_call: TRBV5-4
j_call: TRBJ2-1
clone_size: NA
d_call: TRBD2
cdr3_nt: TGTGCCAGCAGCTTGGTCAAGGGGGCTAGCGGGGCCTACAATGAGCAGTTCTTC
cdr3_aa: CASSLVKGASGAYNEQFF

v_call: TRBV28
j_call: TRBJ1-2
clone_size: NA
d_call: NA
cdr3_nt: TGTGCCAGCAGTTTAGGTAACAGGGGCTACACCTTC
cdr3_aa: CASSLGNRGYTF

v_call: TRBV27
j_call: TRBJ2-4
clone_size: NA
d_call: TRBD2
cdr3_nt: TGTGCCAGCAGTTTTGGCGGGCTAGCGGGAGCAGGGGACATTCAGTACTTC
cdr3_aa: CASSFGGLAGAGDIQYF

v_call: TRBV7-3
j_call: TRBJ2-1
clone_size: NA
d_call: NA
cdr3_nt: TGTGCCAGCAGCCCAGGGCGTAGCGGCTCCTACAATGAGCAGTTCTTC
cdr3_aa: CASSPGRSGSYNEQFF

v_call: TRBV15
j_call: TRBJ1-1
clone_size: NA
d_call: NA
cdr3_nt: TGTGCCACCAGCAGAGGGCGGGTTCTGAACACTGAAGCTTTCTTT
cdr3_aa: CATSRGRVLNTEAFF

v_call: TRBV4-3
j_call: TRBJ2-1
clone_size: NA
d_call: NA
cdr3_nt: TGCGCCAGCAGCCAAGAAGGGCAGGGGTCCTACAATGAGCAGTTCTTC
cdr3_aa: CASSQEGQGSYNEQFF

v_call: TRBV2
j_call: TRBJ1-2
clone_size: NA
d_call: NA
cdr3_nt: TGTGCCAGCAGGAACGAGATTCCTAACTATGGCTACACCTTC
cdr3_aa: CASRNEIPNYGYTF

v_call: TRBV2
j_call: TRBJ2-3
clone_size: NA
d_call: TRBD2
cdr3_nt: TGTGCCAGCAGTGAACTTCGGACTAGCGGTACGCAGTATTTT
cdr3_aa: CASSELRTSGTQYF

v_call: TRBV7-6
j_call: TRBJ2-2
clone_size: NA
d_call: TRBD1
cdr3_nt: TGTGCCAGCAGGGACAGGGGGCGGTCCGGGGAGCTGTTTTTT
cdr3_aa: CASRDRGRSGELFF

v_call: TRBV29-1
j_call: TRBJ2-3
clone_size: NA
d_call: TRBD2
cdr3_nt: TGCAGCGTTGTTGCGGGAGAGGGCACAGATACGCAGTATTTT
cdr3_aa: CSVVAGEGTDTQYF

v_call: TRBV15
j_call: TRBJ2-7
clone_size: once
d_call: TRBD2
cdr3_nt: TGTGCCACCAGCAGACCAGGTAGCGGGAGGGCCCTCGAGCAGTACTTC
cdr3_aa: CATSRPGSGRALEQYF

v_call: TRBV7-8
j_call: TRBJ2-6
clone_size: NA
d_call: NA
cdr3_nt: TGTGCCAGCAGCTTAGCCCCCGAGTGGCCCTCTGGGGCCAACGTCCTGACTTTC
cdr3_aa: CASSLAPEWPSGANVLTF

v_call: TRBV5-1
j_call: TRBJ2-7
clone_size: NA
d_call: TRBD2
cdr3_nt: TGCGCCAGCAGCCTGACCCCGGGACTACCACCTTACGAGCAGTACTTC
cdr3_aa: CASSLTPGLPPYEQYF

v_call: TRBV5-1
j_call: TRBJ2-1
clone_size: NA
d_call: TRBD2
cdr3_nt: TGCGCCAGCAGCTTGGCCGGACTAGCGGGAGGTGCAGGAGATGAGCAGTTCTTC
cdr3_aa: CASSLAGLAGGAGDEQFF

v_call: TRBV28
j_call: TRBJ1-3
clone_size: NA
d_call: NA
cdr3_nt: TGTGCCAGCAGTTCCCCAGCCCTACGTGAACGGAACACCATATATTTT
cdr3_aa: CASSSPALRERNTIYF

v_call: TRBV3-1/TRBV3-2
j_call: TRBJ1-2
clone_size: once
d_call: NA
cdr3_nt: TGTGCCAGCAGCCAACAAGGCCCAGGGTTTGGCTACACCTTC
cdr3_aa: CASSQQGPGFGYTF

v_call: TRBV2
j_call: TRBJ2-3
clone_size: NA
d_call: TRBD2
cdr3_nt: TGTGCCAGCAGTGGCGGGGGGGCATTCTATACGCAGTATTTT
cdr3_aa: CASSGGGAFYTQYF

v_call: TRBV7-9
j_call: TRBJ2-6
clone_size: NA
d_call: NA
cdr3_nt: TGTGCCAGCAGCTACGGGGGCCTTTCTGGGGCCAACGTCCTGACTTTC
cdr3_aa: CASSYGGLSGANVLTF

v_call: TRBV18
j_call: TRBJ2-1
clone_size: NA
d_call: NA
cdr3_nt: TGTGCCAGCTCACCAACGGGCACCTACAATGAGCAGTTCTTC
cdr3_aa: CASSPTGTYNEQFF

v_call: TRBV18
j_call: TRBJ1-5
clone_size: NA
d_call: TRBD1
cdr3_nt: TGTGCCAGCTCACCTGACAGGGGAAATCAGCCCCAGCATTTT
cdr3_aa: CASSPDRGNQPQHF

v_call: TRBV19
j_call: TRBJ2-5
clone_size: NA
d_call: TRBD1
cdr3_nt: TGTGCCAGTAGTATACAGGGGGTTCGAGAGACCCAGTACTTC
cdr3_aa: CASSIQGVRETQYF

v_call: TRBV7-9
j_call: TRBJ2-3
clone_size: NA
d_call: NA
cdr3_nt: TGTGCCAGCAGCTTGAAAGCTAGCTTCACAGATACGCAGTATTTT
cdr3_aa: CASSLKASFTDTQYF

v_call: TRBV27
j_call: TRBJ2-3
clone_size: NA
d_call: NA
cdr3_nt: TGTGAGGGGGGGGTGGATACGCAGTATTTT
cdr3_aa: CEGGVDTQYF

v_call: TRBV28
j_call: TRBJ2-2
clone_size: NA
d_call: TRBD1
cdr3_nt: TGTGCCAGCAGTACGCCGACAGGGCGGAACACCGGGGAGCTGTTTTTT
cdr3_aa: CASSTPTGRNTGELFF

v_call: TRBV7-3
j_call: TRBJ2-1
clone_size: NA
d_call: TRBD2
cdr3_nt: TGTGCCAGCAGTTTGGGACTAGCGGGGAGGAATGAGCAGTTCTTC
cdr3_aa: CASSLGLAGRNEQFF

v_call: TRBV25-1
j_call: TRBJ1-1
clone_size: NA
d_call: NA
cdr3_nt: TGTGCCAGCAGTGAACACACCGGGACCCCAAACACTGAAGCTTTCTTT
cdr3_aa: CASSEHTGTPNTEAFF